The clone carrying this TCR beta chain was counted a few times. This record comes from a study of low-dose radiotherapy and immunotherapy resistance in tumors. Germline V gives CDR1 LNHDA, CDR2 SQIVND (reference sequence). V was pared by 7 bases and J by 6 bases, with 7 bases of the junction left unmatched. The CDR3 spans 14 residues. Priming of first-strand cDNA relied on TRAV- and TRBV-specific primers (covering alpha and beta chains). A constant-region primer paired with the V-primer adapter amplified TCRs over about 20 PCR cycles. TCRdb re-called the reads with MiXCR, one entry per CDR3 protein. The table records approximately 46,000 distinct CDR3 sequences, less than 30% of them present only once. Indicated time point: after trial treatment. Treatment given: LDRT plus nivolumab, ipilimumab, low-dose cyclophosphamide and aspirin (RACIN trial).

This clonotype originated in a male donor with prostate cancer. The source material was PBMCs, sampled after low-dose radiotherapy plus immunotherapy. The chain couples TRBV19 to TRBJ1-5; TRBD1 agrees at 9 bases. The CDR3 loop is CASNPGQGAQPQHF. The CDR3, as DNA: TGTGCCAGTAACCCGGGACAGGGCGCTCAGCCCCAGCATTTT.